A single sample gave rise to the 13 T cell receptor beta chains below, sequenced in a study of CD4 T cells in relation to SARS-CoV-2 and coronaviruses. CD4+ T cells from unexposed donors were obtained before the COVID-19 pandemic (2011-2018). TCRdb keeps only in-frame clones here, not all; method: immunoSEQ multiplex PCR. This sample has about 59,000 clones; 80% to 90% occur once, and the top ten carry about 1.4%. Sequencing was carried out using memory CD4+ T cells from PBMCs. The source of these receptors is a human donor in good health.

This rearrangement joins TRBV7-8 to TRBJ1-1; perhaps TRBD1 as D (5 bases). This CDR3 has 13 residues. The V and J ends lost 4 bases and 1 base respectively, with 7 bases between them. Per the germline V gene, CDR1 is SGHVS and CDR2 is FQNEAQ. In DNA form, the CDR3 reads TGTGCCAGCAGCTCAGACAGGAACACTGAAGCTTTCTTT. This sequence encodes CASSSDRNTEAFF.

This clone was recorded once. This rearrangement joins TRBV28 to TRBJ2-3; D might be TRBD1 (6 bases). CDR1 and CDR2 from the germline V gene are MDHEN and SYDVKM. This CDR3 has 17 residues. V was clipped by 5 bases and J by 4 bases, with 22 bases between them. Here the CDR3 reads CASSLGTSYLYADTQYF. The DNA for the CDR3 is TGTGCCAGCAGTCTGGGGACAAGCTACCTTTACGCAGATACGCAGTATTTT. Variable domain in full (rest from reference TRBV28 and TRBJ2-3): DVKVTQSSRYLVKRTGEKVFLECVQDMDHENMFWYRQDPGLGLRLIYFSYDVKMKEKGDIPEGYSVSREKKERFSLILESASTNQTSMYLCASSLGTSYLYADTQYFGPGTRLTVL.

This sequence joins TRBV7-3 and TRBJ2-6; TRBD1 matches at 8 bases. Germline V gives CDR1 SGHTA, CDR2 FQGTGA. With V trimmed by 4 bases and J by 4 bases, 3 bases remained unmatched. This CDR3 comprises 15 residues. CDR3 sequence: CASSSGGPGANVLTF. The CDR3 DNA is TGTGCCAGCAGCTCAGGGGGCCCGGGGGCCAACGTCCTGACTTTC.

The chain carries TRBV5-6 and TRBJ2-1; 10 nucleotides agree with TRBD2. The CDR3 length is 15 residues. CDR1 is SGHDT, CDR2 YYEEEE, per germline. Trimming cost V 4 bases and J 6 bases; bases outside gene matches: 7. CDR3 region: CASSPGTSATNEQFF. The CDR3 DNA is TGTGCCAGCAGCCCCGGGACTAGCGCCACCAATGAGCAGTTCTTC.

The chain recombines TRBV29-1 with TRBJ2-1, with a possible D match to TRBD2 (6 bases). V lost 7 bases and J lost 0, with 16 bases in between. CDR3 size: 15 residues. Germline CDR1 is SQVTM and CDR2 is ANQGSEA. CDR3 nucleotide sequence: TGCAGCGCCTCACCGGGACTCGCCTCCTACAATGAGCAGTTCTTC. Its protein is CSASPGLASYNEQFF.

The rearrangement links TRBV5-1 to TRBJ2-7; 9 positions match TRBD2. This CDR3 comprises 15 residues. Germline trimming cut 1 base from V and 5 bases from J; bases unmatched to any gene: 7. Germline lookup yields CDR1 SGHRS and CDR2 YFSETQ. In DNA form, the CDR3 reads TGCGCCAGCAGCTTGATGAGCGGGAGGCTCGACGAGCAGTACTTC. It codes for CASSLMSGRLDEQYF.

The chain uses TRBV19 and TRBJ2-1, with D tentatively TRBD1 (5 bases). V lost 5 bases and J 11 bases, leaving 16 bases between the germline ends. The CDR3 totals 13 residues. Germline V gives CDR1 LNHDA, CDR2 SQIVND (reference sequence). In DNA form, the CDR3 reads TGTGCCAGTAGTTGGTCCCCAGGGAATCAGCAGTTCTTC. Encoded protein: CASSWSPGNQQFF.

The chain links TRBV19 to TRBJ2-1; TRBD1 agrees at 7 bases. Germline CDR1 LNHDA, CDR2 SQIVND (reference sequence). CDR3 length equals 15 residues. The trim removed 4 bases at V and 6 bases at J, leaving 9 bases unmatched. CDR3 DNA sequence: TGTGCCAGTAGTACCACCTCGACAGGGACCAATGAGCAGTTCTTC. Translating it yields CASSTTSTGTNEQFF.

V and J are TRBV7-2 and TRBJ2-1; 11 nucleotides agree with TRBD2. V was clipped by 3 bases and J by 9 bases; unmatched bases: 10. Per germline, CDR1 SGHTA and CDR2 FQGNSA. The CDR3 runs 16 residues. The CDR3 DNA reads as TGTGCCAGCAGCTTCGGAGATAGCGGGAGGGCAGGTGAGCAGTTCTTC. Translated, it gives CASSFGDSGRAGEQFF.

The sample holds one count of this clone. The chain is built from TRBV7-2 and TRBJ2-2; D gene unclear. This CDR3 spans 15 amino acids. Germline V gives CDR1 SGHTA, CDR2 FQGNSA. Trimming removed 1 base from V and 5 bases from J, with 11 bases in between. CDR3: CASSLVAVTTGELFF. The CDR3 DNA reads as TGTGCCAGCAGCTTAGTGGCGGTTACAACCGGGGAGCTGTTTTTT. The full variable domain, completed using reference TRBV7-2 and TRBJ2-2, is GAGVSQSPSNKVTEKGKDVELRCDPISGHTALYWYRQSLGQGLEFLIYFQGNSAPDKSGLPSDRFSAERTGGSVSTLTIQRTQQEDSAVYLCASSLVAVTTGELFFGEGSRLTVL.

The gene calls are TRBV27 and TRBJ2-7; D might be TRBD2 (6 bases). Per germline, CDR1 MNHEY and CDR2 SMNVEV (reference sequence). V lost 7 bases and J 7 bases, leaving 23 bases between the germline ends. CDR3 length equals 15 residues. CDR3 loop: CASTGRAGTTFEQYF. For the CDR3, the DNA is TGTGCCAGCACCGGCCGGGCGGGAACGACCTTTGAGCAGTACTTC.

The chain carries TRBV6-1 and TRBJ1-5, with no clear D. V lost 3 bases and J lost 1, with 1 base in between. The CDR3 has 12 amino acids. CDR1 is MNHNS, CDR2 SASEGT, per germline. The CDR3 DNA follows: TGTGCCAGCAGTGACAGCAATCAGCCCCAGCATTTT. This translates into CASSDSNQPQHF.

In its sample, this clone was seen a few times. The genes are TRBV28 and TRBJ1-1; D not certain. This CDR3 has 13 residues. Germline V gives CDR1 MDHEN, CDR2 SYDVKM. V was pared by 5 bases and J by 1 base, with 8 bases between. The DNA for the CDR3 is TGTGCCAGCAGTGTCTTGGGGAACACTGAAGCTTTCTTT. It encodes CASSVLGNTEAFF.